Listed below are T cell receptor beta chains from one sample, sequenced in a study of shared clonotypes between healthy human individuals. Clones were read by immunoSEQ multiplex PCR, and TCRdb kept only the in-frame ones, dropping some. This sample has a few million clones, with under 95% found just once. The specimen was naive CD4+ T cells from PBMCs. Source of these receptors: a man aged 18 to 29 in good health. Some clones in this sample may be carry-over from other donors' samples. Both conserved end residues are part of each CDR3. The D gene is left open where the match is weak. Not every row has a clone size; where given, it reads once, few, many or a size class.

abundance	d_gene	v_gene	j_gene	CDR3nt	CDR3aa
.	.	TRBV4-1	TRBJ2-3	TGCGCCAGCAGCCAAGATAGGACAGCGTCGGATACGCAGTATTTT	CASSQDRTASDTQYF
.	TRBD1	TRBV29-1	TRBJ1-1	TGCAGCGCCGCGACAGGGCTGAACACTGAAGCTTTCTTT	CSAATGLNTEAFF
.	.	TRBV6-5	TRBJ2-7	TGTGCCAGCAGAACCGTAGGGCAGGGGTCCTACGAGCAGTACTTC	CASRTVGQGSYEQYF
few	.	TRBV30	TRBJ1-1	TGTGCCTGGAGCGCGACTGGGGCGAACACTTTCTTT	CAWSATGANTFF
.	TRBD2	TRBV7-2	TRBJ2-1	TGTGCCAGCAGCCCAGGGAGGCTAGCGGGAGACTACAATGAGCAGTTCTTC	CASSPGRLAGDYNEQFF
.	.	TRBV9	TRBJ2-3	TGTGCCAGCAGCGTAGTTGAAACACCCACAGATACGCAGTATTTT	CASSVVETPTDTQYF
.	TRBD1	TRBV27	TRBJ2-7	TGTGCCAGCAGTCCACCGGACAGGGGTCGGGACGAGCAGTACTTC	CASSPPDRGRDEQYF
.	.	TRBV4-1	TRBJ1-4	TGCGCCAGCAGCCCGGAGGGAGGGGGGAGACCCAATGAAAAACTGTTTTTT	CASSPEGGGRPNEKLFF
.	TRBD1	TRBV15	TRBJ1-2	TGTGCCACCAGCAGAGCTAGGGGACAGGGATCTTATGGCTACACCTTC	CATSRARGQGSYGYTF
.	TRBD1	TRBV5-1	TRBJ2-3	TGCGCCAGCAGCTCCCCCGGGACAGGGAGAGATACGCAGTATTTT	CASSSPGTGRDTQYF
.	.	TRBV5-6	TRBJ2-5	TGTGCCAGCAGCTTGGTGTCGACAGACCAAGAGACCCAGTACTTC	CASSLVSTDQETQYF
.	TRBD2	TRBV5-1	TRBJ2-3	TGCGCCAGCAGCTTGGGGCTAGCGGGTACCCCAGATACGCAGTATTTT	CASSLGLAGTPDTQYF
.	TRBD1	TRBV7-2	TRBJ1-2	TGTGCCAGCAGCTGGGGACAGAACTATGGCTACACCTTC	CASSWGQNYGYTF
.	.	TRBV7-6	TRBJ2-3	TGTGCCAGCAGCTTAACCCAACTAGTTGCAGATACGCAGTATTTT	CASSLTQLVADTQYF
.	.	TRBV18	TRBJ2-3	TGTGCCAGCTCACCAGGGCGGGTCCACCAAGGAGATACGCAGTATTTT	CASSPGRVHQGDTQYF
.	.	TRBV6-1	TRBJ1-1	TGTGCCTTGAGGGGCTCGGTCACTGAAGCTTTCTTT	CALRGSVTEAFF
.	.	TRBV7-2	TRBJ1-2	TGTGCCAGCAGCTTATCGGGTATGGAGGCAGACTATGGCTACACCTTC	CASSLSGMEADYGYTF
.	TRBD1	TRBV29-1	TRBJ2-1	TGCAGCGTTGAATCAGGGGGAAAGGTCATCGATGAGCAGTTCTTC	CSVESGGKVIDEQFF
.	.	TRBV29-1	TRBJ2-3	TGCAGCGTTGAGGCTTCGGGCTTCGAGAGAGATACGCAGTATTTT	CSVEASGFERDTQYF
once	TRBD1	TRBV29-1	TRBJ2-6	TGCAGCGTTTTACAGGGGGGCGCTGGGGCCAACGTCCTGACTTTC	CSVLQGGAGANVLTF
.	.	TRBV28	TRBJ1-1	TGTGCCAGCAGTTTAACTACTGGCAACACTGAAGCTTTCTTT	CASSLTTGNTEAFF
.	.	TRBV6-6	TRBJ1-5	TGTGCCAGCAGTCATAGCAATCAGCCCCAGCATTTT	CASSHSNQPQHF
.	.	TRBV5-1	TRBJ2-6	TGCGCCAGCAGCTTGGTGGGGTCTGGGGCCAACGTCCTGACTTTC	CASSLVGSGANVLTF
.	TRBD2	TRBV4-2	TRBJ2-7	TGTGCCAGCAGCCAGATGGGGGGGACCCAACTCCCCTACGAGCAGTACTTC	CASSQMGGTQLPYEQYF
.	.	TRBV4-1	TRBJ2-7	TGCGCCAGCAGCCAAGGCGGACACTACTCCTACGAGCAGTACTTC	CASSQGGHYSYEQYF
once	TRBD2	TRBV5-5	TRBJ2-1	TGTGCCAGCAGCGGTGGCGGGAGTTACTACAATGAGCAGTTCTTC	CASSGGGSYYNEQFF
.	.	TRBV6-5	TRBJ1-4	TGTGCCAGCGGAACGAGCGGGGGCCGGAATGAAAAACTGTTTTTT	CASGTSGGRNEKLFF
.	.	TRBV30	TRBJ2-7	TGTGCCTGGAGTGTTGCGGGGTACGAGCAGTACTTC	CAWSVAGYEQYF
once	.	TRBV4-1	TRBJ1-4	TGCGCCAGCAGCCCGAGGGACCGTGAAAAACTGTTTTTT	CASSPRDREKLFF
.	.	TRBV5-1	TRBJ1-4	TGCGCCAGCAGCCAATCACGGGGAACTAATGAAAAACTGTTTTTT	CASSQSRGTNEKLFF
.	TRBD1	TRBV11-2	TRBJ2-7	TGTGCCAGCAGCTTAGATACAGGGGTCTACGAGCAGTACTTC	CASSLDTGVYEQYF
.	TRBD2	TRBV9	TRBJ2-5	TGTGCCAGCAGCCCCAGGACTAGCGGGAGGGCCCGGGAGACCCAGTACTTC	CASSPRTSGRARETQYF
.	.	TRBV29-1	TRBJ2-5	TGCAGCGTTTACACCGGGTCTAAAGAGACCCAGTACTTC	CSVYTGSKETQYF
.	TRBD1	TRBV28	TRBJ2-7	TGTGCCAGTCTCGGGGACAGGACAATTTCCTACGAGCAGTACTTC	CASLGDRTISYEQYF
.	TRBD2	TRBV4-1	TRBJ2-1	TGCGCCAGCAGCCAAGCCCGGGCGGGAGGGGGAAATGAGCAGTTCTTC	CASSQARAGGGNEQFF
.	TRBD1	TRBV5-4	TRBJ1-4	TGTGCCAGCAGCTTGGAGGGGGCTCGGGAAAAACTGTTTTTT	CASSLEGAREKLFF
once	TRBD1	TRBV28	TRBJ1-2	TGTGCCAGCAGTCCTGATTTGGGACAGGCCCACTATGGCTACACCTTC	CASSPDLGQAHYGYTF
.	.	TRBV28	TRBJ2-6	TGTGCCAGCAGTTCGGGGCGAGGTGGGGCCAACGTCCTGACTTTC	CASSSGRGGANVLTF
.	.	TRBV27	TRBJ2-3	TGTGCCAGCAGTTTATGGGGTACGCAGTATTTT	CASSLWGTQYF
.	TRBD1	TRBV9	TRBJ2-3	TGTGCCAGCACTCGTGGGACAGGGGTTTTCGCAGATACGCAGTATTTT	CASTRGTGVFADTQYF
.	.	TRBV13	TRBJ1-3	TGTGCCAGCAGCTTAGTAGGGGCAGGGAGGTCTGGAAACACCATATATTTT	CASSLVGAGRSGNTIYF
.	.	TRBV11-2	TRBJ2-5	TGTGCCAGCAGCTTAGTTTCCCTAGCGATAGAGACCCAGTACTTC	CASSLVSLAIETQYF